A single sample gave rise to the 4 T cell receptor beta chains below, sequenced in a study of blood T cell repertoires in COVID-19 (dated by TCRdb to the early 2020s). Receptors were amplified or captured by the immunoSEQ multiplex PCR assay. What TCRdb holds here is the immuneACCESS table cut down to in-frame rearrangements. Part of the clones is not present; checked against another copy, under half of the missing clones reflect an unresolved V gene, and the others are unexplained. The sample yields some 67,000 clones; about four fifths were counted once. Of the sample, about 6% falls within the top ten clones. Sequencing was done on a sample of peripheral blood. The receptors come from a woman aged 60-75 years with acute or convalescent COVID-19.

This sequence joins TRBV28 and TRBJ2-7; a possible D gene is TRBD1 (5 bases). The CDR3 runs to 14 residues. CDR1 and CDR2 from the germline V gene are MDHEN and SYDVKM. The V and J ends lost 2 bases and 2 bases respectively, with 10 bases between them. The CDR3 reads CASSLRGGPYEQYF. As DNA, the CDR3 is TGTGCCAGCAGTTTAAGGGGTGGTCCCTACGAGCAGTACTTC.

The chain has TRBV19 and TRBJ2-1, with D perhaps matching TRBD1 (6 bases). CDR3 size: 12 residues. Deletions cut 10 bases from V and 9 bases from J, with 16 bases between. The germline gives CDR1 LNHDA, CDR2 SQIVND (reference sequence). This CDR3 is CATLTGSGEQFF. Here the CDR3 DNA reads TGTGCCACCCTGACAGGTTCAGGTGAGCAGTTCTTC. The full variable domain, completed using reference TRBV19 and TRBJ2-1, is DGGITQSPKYLFRKEGQNVTLSCEQNLNHDAMYWYRQDPGQGLRLIYYSQIVNDFQKGDIAEGYSVSREKKESFPLTVTSAQKNPTAFYLCATLTGSGEQFFGPGTRLTVL.

The chain has TRBV12-3 or TRBV12-4 and TRBJ2-5, with 7 bases aligning to TRBD1. V gave up 5 bases and J gave up 5 bases; unmatched junction bases: 5. The CDR3 runs 13 residues. The CDR3 region is CASSPTGLETQYF. CDR3 nucleotide sequence: TGTGCCAGCAGTCCGACAGGGTTGGAGACCCAGTACTTC.

The chain couples TRBV24-1 to TRBJ2-2, with D possibly TRBD1 on 6 matching bases. This CDR3 spans 15 amino acids. CDR1 is KGHDR, CDR2 SFDVKD, per germline. Deletions cut 1 base from V and 7 bases from J, with 12 bases between. The CDR3 bases are TGTGCCACCAGTGATTTAGAGGGGGTTGGCGGGGAGCTGTTTTTT. Amino acids: CATSDLEGVGGELFF.